A selection of T cell receptor beta chains follows, all from one sample in a study of cytomegalovirus exposure and HLA in healthy donors. Here immunoSEQ multiplex PCR was the method, and the copy in TCRdb shows in-frame clones only, minus some. This table holds roughly 180,000 clones, 84% found once. The sample was PBMCs. The receptors were sampled from a young man in good health and CMV-seronegative. Each CDR3 is given with its conserved first and last residue. Fields, in order: CDR3 length, D gene, J gene, clone size, V gene, CDR3 DNA, CDR3 protein. A D gene is named only where the DNA matches it firmly. A clone size is listed for some rows: how often the clone was seen (once, few, many), or a class if it is expanded.

len: 13; d_gene: TRBD1; j_gene: TRBJ2-7; abundance: -; v_gene: TRBV11-3; CDR3nt: TGTGCCAGCCGGATTACAGGGGGGTACGAGCAGTACTTC; CDR3aa: CASRITGGYEQYF
len: 15; d_gene: TRBD1; j_gene: TRBJ1-6; abundance: once; v_gene: TRBV27; CDR3nt: TGTGCCAGCAGTTTCATCGGACAGGGGAGGTCACCCCTCCACTTT; CDR3aa: CASSFIGQGRSPLHF
len: 16; d_gene: -; j_gene: TRBJ1-6; abundance: -; v_gene: TRBV21-1; CDR3nt: TGTGCCAGCAGCACTACTTGGGACAGCGGCAATTCACCCCTCCACTTT; CDR3aa: CASSTTWDSGNSPLHF
len: 16; d_gene: -; j_gene: TRBJ2-3; abundance: -; v_gene: TRBV9; CDR3nt: TGTGCCAGCAGCGAGGGGCTGTCGGACCTCACAGATACGCAGTATTTT; CDR3aa: CASSEGLSDLTDTQYF
len: 17; d_gene: TRBD1; j_gene: TRBJ2-7; abundance: -; v_gene: TRBV7-9; CDR3nt: TGTGCCAGCAGCCCGAGGAACAGGGGACCTGAACCCTACGAGCAGTACTTC; CDR3aa: CASSPRNRGPEPYEQYF
len: 18; d_gene: -; j_gene: TRBJ1-2; abundance: many; v_gene: TRBV19; CDR3nt: TGTGCCAGTAGTATTACCTTCCCTCCCGGGACTTTTAACTATGGCTACACCTTC; CDR3aa: CASSITFPPGTFNYGYTF
len: 11; d_gene: -; j_gene: TRBJ1-2; abundance: -; v_gene: TRBV5-1; CDR3nt: TGCGCCAGCAGCTTGGAAGGGGTCAGAACCTTC; CDR3aa: CASSLEGVRTF
len: 11; d_gene: -; j_gene: TRBJ1-1; abundance: -; v_gene: TRBV6-6; CDR3nt: TGTGCCAGCGGGTTGAGGGCTGAAGCTTTCTTT; CDR3aa: CASGLRAEAFF
len: 11; d_gene: -; j_gene: TRBJ1-1; abundance: -; v_gene: TRBV4-3; CDR3nt: TGCGCCAGCAGCCAACAGGGGAGAGCTTTCTTT; CDR3aa: CASSQQGRAFF
len: 15; d_gene: -; j_gene: TRBJ2-7; abundance: -; v_gene: TRBV5-6; CDR3nt: TGTGCCAGCAGCAGTGGTGGGCTGAGAAGCTACGAGCAGTACTTC; CDR3aa: CASSSGGLRSYEQYF
len: 12; d_gene: -; j_gene: TRBJ2-7; abundance: -; v_gene: TRBV7-9; CDR3nt: TGTGCCAGCAGCTTAAGGGGATACGAGCAGTACTTC; CDR3aa: CASSLRGYEQYF
len: 13; d_gene: -; j_gene: TRBJ1-5; abundance: -; v_gene: TRBV19; CDR3nt: TGTGCCAGTAGTATGGTCAGCGATCAGCCCCAGCATTTT; CDR3aa: CASSMVSDQPQHF
len: 13; d_gene: -; j_gene: TRBJ2-1; abundance: once; v_gene: TRBV10-1; CDR3nt: TGCGCCAGCAGTGAGTCGACAGCCAATGAGCAGTTCTTC; CDR3aa: CASSESTANEQFF
len: 14; d_gene: -; j_gene: TRBJ2-2; abundance: -; v_gene: TRBV5-8; CDR3nt: TGTGCCAGCAGCTTCGGGGTGAACACCGGGGAGCTGTTTTTT; CDR3aa: CASSFGVNTGELFF
len: 17; d_gene: TRBD2; j_gene: TRBJ2-3; abundance: -; v_gene: TRBV5-4; CDR3nt: TGTGCCAGCAGCGTTCCGGGACTAGCGGGAGGGGGAGATACGCAGTATTTT; CDR3aa: CASSVPGLAGGGDTQYF
len: 13; d_gene: -; j_gene: TRBJ1-3; abundance: -; v_gene: TRBV6-1; CDR3nt: TGTGCCAGCAGACATTTCTCTGGAAACACCATATATTTT; CDR3aa: CASRHFSGNTIYF
len: 14; d_gene: -; j_gene: TRBJ2-2; abundance: -; v_gene: TRBV6-5; CDR3nt: TGTGCCACTTGGAGGGCAGGGGGGACCGGGGAGCTGTTTTTT; CDR3aa: CATWRAGGTGELFF
len: 10; d_gene: TRBD1; j_gene: TRBJ2-1; abundance: once; v_gene: TRBV19; CDR3nt: TGTGCCAGTGAGGGGGCGGAGCAGTTCTTC; CDR3aa: CASEGAEQFF
len: 18; d_gene: TRBD2; j_gene: TRBJ2-7; abundance: -; v_gene: TRBV27; CDR3nt: TGTGCCAGCAGGCCTACGGGACTAGCGGGGGGTTGGGGTTACGAGCAGTACTTC; CDR3aa: CASRPTGLAGGWGYEQYF
len: 17; d_gene: TRBD2; j_gene: TRBJ2-1; abundance: -; v_gene: TRBV7-9; CDR3nt: TGTGCCAGCAGCTTAGGGGCTAGCGGGGAACTACCGAATGAGCAGTTCTTC; CDR3aa: CASSLGASGELPNEQFF
len: 13; d_gene: -; j_gene: TRBJ2-2; abundance: -; v_gene: TRBV2; CDR3nt: TGTGCCAGCAGTTTTAAGAACACCGGGGAGCTGTTTTTT; CDR3aa: CASSFKNTGELFF
len: 14; d_gene: -; j_gene: TRBJ1-4; abundance: few; v_gene: TRBV5-6; CDR3nt: TGTGCCAGCGCTGGACAGTCCGGACGTGAAAAACTGTTTTTT; CDR3aa: CASAGQSGREKLFF
len: 13; d_gene: -; j_gene: TRBJ2-7; abundance: -; v_gene: TRBV5-4; CDR3nt: TGTGCCAGCAGCTTGGACCGGGACTACGAGCAGTACTTC; CDR3aa: CASSLDRDYEQYF
len: 17; d_gene: -; j_gene: TRBJ2-6; abundance: -; v_gene: TRBV19; CDR3nt: TGTGCCAGTAGCGGGACGGGAGTCTGGTCTGGGGCCAACGTCCTGACTTTC; CDR3aa: CASSGTGVWSGANVLTF
len: 16; d_gene: -; j_gene: TRBJ1-1; abundance: -; v_gene: TRBV7-9; CDR3nt: TGTGCCAGCAGCTTATTACCTGGGAGGGGGAACACTGAAGCTTTCTTT; CDR3aa: CASSLLPGRGNTEAFF
len: 14; d_gene: -; j_gene: TRBJ2-7; abundance: -; v_gene: TRBV5-4; CDR3nt: TGTGCCAGCAGCTGGGCAGGGAGGCCTTACGAGCAGTACTTC; CDR3aa: CASSWAGRPYEQYF
len: 14; d_gene: TRBD2; j_gene: TRBJ2-7; abundance: once; v_gene: TRBV30; CDR3nt: TGTGCCTGGAGTGGAGTGGCGGGAGGGGCCGAGCAGTACTTC; CDR3aa: CAWSGVAGGAEQYF
len: 13; d_gene: -; j_gene: TRBJ2-2; abundance: once; v_gene: TRBV5-1; CDR3nt: TGCGCCAGCAGCCTGACACGGACCGGGGAGCTGTTTTTT; CDR3aa: CASSLTRTGELFF
len: 11; d_gene: -; j_gene: TRBJ1-1; abundance: -; v_gene: TRBV28; CDR3nt: TGTGCCAGCAACTTCGACACTGAAGCTTTCTTT; CDR3aa: CASNFDTEAFF
len: 16; d_gene: TRBD2; j_gene: TRBJ2-1; abundance: -; v_gene: TRBV27; CDR3nt: TGTGCCAGCATCCCCCGACTAGCGGGAGGGCCGGGTGAGCAGTTCTTC; CDR3aa: CASIPRLAGGPGEQFF
len: 16; d_gene: -; j_gene: TRBJ2-2; abundance: -; v_gene: TRBV27; CDR3nt: TGTGCCAGCAGTAGCTCCGGCGGGGTGGGTACCGGGGAGCTGTTTTTT; CDR3aa: CASSSSGGVGTGELFF
len: 13; d_gene: -; j_gene: TRBJ2-2; abundance: -; v_gene: TRBV7-6; CDR3nt: TGTGCCAGCAGAGGACAGAACACCGGGGAGCTGTTTTTT; CDR3aa: CASRGQNTGELFF
len: 15; d_gene: -; j_gene: TRBJ2-1; abundance: -; v_gene: TRBV2; CDR3nt: TGTGCCAGCATCAGGACCCCCGGGACTCTTAATGAGCAGTTCTTC; CDR3aa: CASIRTPGTLNEQFF
len: 13; d_gene: TRBD2; j_gene: TRBJ2-7; abundance: -; v_gene: TRBV30; CDR3nt: TGTGCCTGGAGACTAGCGGGAGACTACGAGCAGTACTTC; CDR3aa: CAWRLAGDYEQYF
len: 15; d_gene: TRBD1; j_gene: TRBJ1-2; abundance: -; v_gene: TRBV27; CDR3nt: TGTGCCAGCACCAAGACCGGGACAGGGCAGAGTGGCTACACCTTC; CDR3aa: CASTKTGTGQSGYTF
len: 16; d_gene: TRBD1; j_gene: TRBJ2-2; abundance: -; v_gene: TRBV19; CDR3nt: TGTGCCAGTACCACCACAGGGGGCGTCGTTACCGGGGAGCTGTTTTTT; CDR3aa: CASTTTGGVVTGELFF
len: 15; d_gene: TRBD1; j_gene: TRBJ1-5; abundance: -; v_gene: TRBV23-1; CDR3nt: TGCGCCAGCAGTCACACAGGGGCGTACAATCAGCCCCAGCATTTT; CDR3aa: CASSHTGAYNQPQHF
len: 14; d_gene: TRBD1; j_gene: TRBJ1-2; abundance: -; v_gene: TRBV6-5; CDR3nt: TGTGCCAGCAGGGGACAGGGCCTATCCTATGGCTACACCTTC; CDR3aa: CASRGQGLSYGYTF
len: 13; d_gene: -; j_gene: TRBJ1-1; abundance: -; v_gene: TRBV6-6; CDR3nt: TGTGCCAGCAGTTACCGTATGAACACTGAAGCTTTCTTT; CDR3aa: CASSYRMNTEAFF
len: 17; d_gene: TRBD2; j_gene: TRBJ2-5; abundance: -; v_gene: TRBV5-1; CDR3nt: TGCGCCAGCAGCGACACCGGGGGGGGAGGGCCGAGAGAGACCCAGTACTTC; CDR3aa: CASSDTGGGGPRETQYF
len: 15; d_gene: TRBD2; j_gene: TRBJ2-1; abundance: -; v_gene: TRBV9; CDR3nt: TGTGCCAGCAGCGTAGTGGGGACTACTTACAATGAGCAGTTCTTC; CDR3aa: CASSVVGTTYNEQFF
len: 14; d_gene: -; j_gene: TRBJ2-7; abundance: -; v_gene: TRBV9; CDR3nt: TGTGCCAGCAGCGTAGGAGGGGGTACCTACGAGCAGTACTTC; CDR3aa: CASSVGGGTYEQYF
len: 16; d_gene: TRBD1; j_gene: TRBJ1-5; abundance: -; v_gene: TRBV27; CDR3nt: TGTGCCAGCAGTCCCCGGACCGGGACAGGGATTCAGCCCCAGCATTTT; CDR3aa: CASSPRTGTGIQPQHF
len: 15; d_gene: -; j_gene: TRBJ2-6; abundance: -; v_gene: TRBV27; CDR3nt: TGTGCCAGCAGCCCTGGGGGGTCTGGGGCCAACGTCCTGACTTTC; CDR3aa: CASSPGGSGANVLTF
len: 13; d_gene: -; j_gene: TRBJ2-7; abundance: -; v_gene: TRBV10-3; CDR3nt: TGTGCCATCAGTGAGACTAGTATCAACGAGCAGTACTTC; CDR3aa: CAISETSINEQYF
len: 16; d_gene: -; j_gene: TRBJ1-1; abundance: -; v_gene: TRBV5-4; CDR3nt: TGTGCCAGCAGCTTGGAACTCCCCGCGTCGTCCACTGAAGCTTTCTTT; CDR3aa: CASSLELPASSTEAFF